The 5 T cell receptor beta chains below all came from one sample that was sequenced in a study of cytomegalovirus exposure and HLA in healthy donors. It was with 60 Vbeta and 13 Jbeta primers that the PCR ran. Clones were read by immunoSEQ multiplex PCR, and TCRdb kept only the in-frame ones, dropping some. The sample shows roughly 180,000 clones, around three quarters of them seen only once. Sequencing was done on a sample of PBMCs. These receptor sequences come from a woman in her twenties or thirties in good health and CMV-seronegative.

The chain is built from TRBV2 and TRBJ1-2; 10 nucleotides align to TRBD1. Per the germline V gene, CDR1 is SNHLY and CDR2 is FYNNEI. V shed 8 bases, J shed 4 bases, and the junction held 4 bases outside the gene matches. The CDR3 has 13 residues. CDR3 protein: CASRDRGGYGYTF. The CDR3 DNA follows: TGTGCCAGCCGGGACAGGGGCGGCTATGGCTACACCTTC.

This chain joins TRBV5-5 and TRBJ2-3; TRBD2 might be the D (5 bases). The CDR3 length is 16 residues. Germline V gene sequence: CDR1 SGHKS, CDR2 YYEKEE (reference sequence). Deletions cut 4 bases from V and 0 bases from J, with 15 bases between. The CDR3 here is CASSPPASGSTDTQYF. The CDR3 nucleotides are TGTGCCAGCAGCCCGCCCGCGAGCGGCAGCACAGATACGCAGTATTTT.

The V and J genes are TRBV5-1 and TRBJ2-6, with a tentative D call TRBD1 (5 bases). Trimming pared 0 bases from V and 2 bases from J, leaving 18 bases between. Germline CDR1 SGHRS, CDR2 YFSETQ. The CDR3 is made up of 19 amino acids. The CDR3 sequence is CASSLEGLPSSTGANVLTF. The CDR3 region has the DNA TGCGCCAGCAGCTTGGAGGGGCTTCCATCTTCAACTGGGGCCAACGTCCTGACTTTC.

The CDR3 loop reads CSVEVGGSSPLHF. CDR3 sequence (DNA): TGCAGCGTTGAGGTTGGAGGGAGCTCACCCCTCCACTTT. This chain links TRBV29-1 with TRBJ1-6; no definite D call. This CDR3 comprises 13 residues. The germline gives CDR1 SQVTM, CDR2 ANQGSEA. V lost 3 bases, J lost 10 bases, and 13 bases lay in between.

The chain uses TRBV4-1 and TRBJ1-2, with a weak D call TRBD1 (6 bases). Trimming took 3 bases from V and 2 from J, leaving 13 bases between them. The CDR3 has 15 residues. CDR1 is MGHRA and CDR2 is YSYEKL in the germline V gene. The CDR3 nucleotides read TGCGCCAGCAGCCAGGCAGGGGTAGGAAACTATGGCTACACCTTC. Amino acid sequence: CASSQAGVGNYGYTF.